This T cell receptor (beta chain) was retrieved from a study of cytomegalovirus exposure and HLA in healthy donors. CDR3 size: 15 residues. Germline loops: CDR1 MRHNA, CDR2 SNTAGT. The study ran its PCR with 60 Vbeta and 13 Jbeta primers. Here immunoSEQ multiplex PCR was the method, and the copy in TCRdb shows in-frame clones only, minus some. The sample contains fewer than 120,000 clones, approximately 79% of which appear only once. Findings and limits, study-wide: Productive rates of about 87% or about 30% were seen for most TCR beta V segments in an earlier analysis.

Points on this clone: Antigen specificity is unknown. The junction and the germline gene differ at one end; a read error may be behind it.

Input material: PBMCs. The receptor comes from a young man in good health and CMV-seropositive. The rearrangement joins TRBV6-4 to TRBJ2-2; 10 bases map to TRBD2. The CDR3 region has the DNA TGTGCCTGCAGTCCAACTAGCGGGGACACCGGGGAGCTGTTTTTT. Protein product: CACSPTSGDTGELFF.